Here is one T cell receptor (beta chain) with its context. Its antigen is not known. The PCR made use of 60 Vbeta and 13 Jbeta primers. Profiling relied on immunoSEQ multiplex PCR, and the TCRdb table lists in-frame clones only, not all of them. This sample has tens of thousands of clones, with roughly 80% found just once. The sample is drawn from a study of cytomegalovirus exposure and HLA in healthy donors. V lost 5 bases and J 6 bases, leaving 10 bases between the germline ends. CDR3 length: 12 residues. Germline V gives CDR1 SQVTM, CDR2 ANQGSEA. Findings of the study overall: Some V segments (TRBV6-2 and TRBV6-3 among them) were excluded as indistinguishable.

The chain carries TRBV29-1 and TRBJ2-2, with no clear D. Sequences were obtained from PBMCs. This TCR came from a man aged 25-45 years in good health and CMV-seropositive. The CDR3 DNA reads as TGCAGCGTTCAACTCGATGCCGGGGAGCTGTTTTTT. Its translation is CSVQLDAGELFF.